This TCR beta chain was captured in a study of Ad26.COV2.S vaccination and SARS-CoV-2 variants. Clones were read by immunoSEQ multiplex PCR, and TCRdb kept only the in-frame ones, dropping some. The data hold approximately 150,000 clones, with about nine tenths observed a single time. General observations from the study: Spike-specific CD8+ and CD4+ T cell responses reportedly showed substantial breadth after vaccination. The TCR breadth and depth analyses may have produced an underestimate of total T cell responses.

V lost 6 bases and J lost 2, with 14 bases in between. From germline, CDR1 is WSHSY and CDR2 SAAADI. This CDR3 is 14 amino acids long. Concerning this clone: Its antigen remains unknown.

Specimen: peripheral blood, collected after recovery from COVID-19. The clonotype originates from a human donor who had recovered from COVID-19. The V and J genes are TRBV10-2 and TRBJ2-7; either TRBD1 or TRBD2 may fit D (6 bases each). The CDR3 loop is CASREGGPTYEQYF. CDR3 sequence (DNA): TGCGCCAGCAGGGAGGGGGGACCTACCTACGAGCAGTACTTC.